This T cell receptor beta chain originates from a study of response to subunit inactivated influenza vaccine. Notes on the study in general: With each seasonal influenza vaccination, the authors suggested, few new T cells are recruited.

TCRdb passed the RT-PCR reads through MiXCR, listing each CDR3 protein once. The repertoire holds 500,000 to 600,000 distinct CDR3 sequences, with approximately 7.1% as singletons. Concerning this clonotype itself: The antigen is not known.

V lost 3 bases to trimming and J lost 9 bases, with 21 bases between them. CDR3 length: 15 amino acids. Germline-derived CDR1 and CDR2 are LGHDT and YNNKEL (reference sequence). The clonotype was recovered from a man between 50 and 69 years old who received an inactivated influenza vaccine. The chain uses TRBV3-1 and TRBJ2-7; D not resolved. Sequenced material: PBMCs from blood, taken around 25 months after vaccination. CDR3 DNA sequence: TGTGCCAGCAGCCATTCGTCGGGTCGGGCCAGTGGGCAGTACTTC. The encoded protein is CASSHSSGRASGQYF.